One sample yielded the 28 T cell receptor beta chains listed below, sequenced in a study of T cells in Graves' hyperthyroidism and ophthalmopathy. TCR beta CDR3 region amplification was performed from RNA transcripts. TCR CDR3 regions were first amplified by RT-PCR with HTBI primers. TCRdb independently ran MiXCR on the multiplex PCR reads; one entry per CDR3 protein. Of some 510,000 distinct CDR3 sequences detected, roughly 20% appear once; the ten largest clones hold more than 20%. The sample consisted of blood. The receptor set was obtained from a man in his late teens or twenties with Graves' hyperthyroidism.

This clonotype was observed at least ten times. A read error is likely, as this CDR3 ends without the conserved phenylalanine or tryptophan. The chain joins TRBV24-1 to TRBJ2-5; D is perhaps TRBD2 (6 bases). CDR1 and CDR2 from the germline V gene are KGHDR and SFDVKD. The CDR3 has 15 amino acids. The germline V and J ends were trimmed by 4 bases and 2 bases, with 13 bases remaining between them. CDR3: CATSEAGRRQETQYS. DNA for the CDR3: TGTGCCACCAGTGAGGCGGGACGACGACAAGAGACCCAGTACTCC.

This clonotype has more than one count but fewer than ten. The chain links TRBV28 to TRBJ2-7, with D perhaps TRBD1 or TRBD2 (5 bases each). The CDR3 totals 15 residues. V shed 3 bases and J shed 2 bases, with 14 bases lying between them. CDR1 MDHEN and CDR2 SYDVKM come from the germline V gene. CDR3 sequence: CASSFRGRLTYEQYF. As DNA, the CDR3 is TGTGCCAGCAGTTTTAGGGGACGGTTAACCTACGAGCAGTACTTC.

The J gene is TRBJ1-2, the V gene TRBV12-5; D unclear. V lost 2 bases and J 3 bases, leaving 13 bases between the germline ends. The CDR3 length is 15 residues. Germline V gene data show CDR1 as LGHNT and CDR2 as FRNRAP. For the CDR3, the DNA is TGTGCTAGTGGTTTGCCGGACCTTTCCGACTATGGCTACACCTTC. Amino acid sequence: CASGLPDLSDYGYTF.

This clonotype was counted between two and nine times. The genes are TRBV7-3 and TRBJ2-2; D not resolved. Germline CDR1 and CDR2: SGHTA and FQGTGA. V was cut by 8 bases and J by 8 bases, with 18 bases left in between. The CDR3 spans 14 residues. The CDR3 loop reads CASGSGNPVGELFF. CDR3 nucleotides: TGTGCCAGCGGCTCTGGGAACCCGGTGGGGGAGCTGTTTTTT.

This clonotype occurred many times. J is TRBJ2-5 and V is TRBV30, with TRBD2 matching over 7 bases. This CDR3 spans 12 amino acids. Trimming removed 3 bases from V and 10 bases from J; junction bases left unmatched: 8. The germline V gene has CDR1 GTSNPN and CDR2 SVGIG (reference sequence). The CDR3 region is CAWSDTGGFQYF. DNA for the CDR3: TGTGCCTGGAGCGACACCGGGGGGTTCCAGTACTTC.

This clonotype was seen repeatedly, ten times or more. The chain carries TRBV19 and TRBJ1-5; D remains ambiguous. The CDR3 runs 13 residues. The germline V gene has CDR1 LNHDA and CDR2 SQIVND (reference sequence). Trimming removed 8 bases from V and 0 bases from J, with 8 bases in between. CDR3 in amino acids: CASDMYSNQPQHF. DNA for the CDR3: TGTGCCAGTGACATGTATAGCAATCAGCCCCAGCATTTT.

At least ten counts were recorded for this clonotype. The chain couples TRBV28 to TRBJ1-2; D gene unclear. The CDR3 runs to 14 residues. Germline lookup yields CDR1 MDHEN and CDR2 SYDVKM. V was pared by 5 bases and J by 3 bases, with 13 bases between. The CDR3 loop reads CASSSPKAHYGYTF. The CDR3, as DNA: TGTGCCAGCAGTAGCCCCAAAGCGCACTATGGCTACACCTTC.

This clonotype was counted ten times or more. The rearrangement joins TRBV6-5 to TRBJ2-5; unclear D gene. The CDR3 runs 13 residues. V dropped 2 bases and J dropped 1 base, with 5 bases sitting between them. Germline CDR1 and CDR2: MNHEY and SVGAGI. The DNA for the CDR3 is TGTGCCAGCAGTTACCGACTCCAAGAGACCCAGTACTTC. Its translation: CASSYRLQETQYF.

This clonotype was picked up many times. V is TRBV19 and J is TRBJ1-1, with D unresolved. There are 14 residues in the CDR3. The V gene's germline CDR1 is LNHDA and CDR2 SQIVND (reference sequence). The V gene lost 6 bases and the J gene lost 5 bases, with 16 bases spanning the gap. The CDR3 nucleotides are TGTGCCAGTAGCTCGGGGAACGTCGGAACTGAAGCTTTCTTT. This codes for CASSSGNVGTEAFF.

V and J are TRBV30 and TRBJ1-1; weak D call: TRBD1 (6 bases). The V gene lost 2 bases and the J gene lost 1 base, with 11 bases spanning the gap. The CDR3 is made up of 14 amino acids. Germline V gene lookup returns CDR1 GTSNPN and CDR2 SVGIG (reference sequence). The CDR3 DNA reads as TGTGCCTGGAGTTCGGGGGCCCCGAACACTGAAGCTTTCTTT. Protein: CAWSSGAPNTEAFF.

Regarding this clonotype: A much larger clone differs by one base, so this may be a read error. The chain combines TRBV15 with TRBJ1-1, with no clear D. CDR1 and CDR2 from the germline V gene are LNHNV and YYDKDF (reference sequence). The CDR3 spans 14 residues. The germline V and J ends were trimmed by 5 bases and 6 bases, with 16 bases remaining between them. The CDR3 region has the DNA TGTGCCACCAGCTCGACCGGAGTATATTCTGAAGCTTTCTTT. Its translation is CATSSTGVYSEAFF. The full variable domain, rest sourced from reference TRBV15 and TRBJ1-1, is DAMVIQNPRYQVTQFGKPVTLSCSQTLNHNVMYWYQQKSSQAPKLLFHYYDKDFNNEADTPDNFQSRRPNTSFCFLDIRSPGLGDTAMYLCATSSTGVYSEAFFGQGTRLTVV.

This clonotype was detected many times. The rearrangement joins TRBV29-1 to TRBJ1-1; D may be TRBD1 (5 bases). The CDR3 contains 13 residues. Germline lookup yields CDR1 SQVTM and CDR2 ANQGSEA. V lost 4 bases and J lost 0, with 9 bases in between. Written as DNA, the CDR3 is TGCAGCGTTGGCCGACAGATGAACACTGAAGCTTTCTTT. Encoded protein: CSVGRQMNTEAFF.

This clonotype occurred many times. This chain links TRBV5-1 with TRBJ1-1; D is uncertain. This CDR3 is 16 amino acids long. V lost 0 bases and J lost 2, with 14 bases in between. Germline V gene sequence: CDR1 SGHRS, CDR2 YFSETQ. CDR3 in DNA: TGCGCCAGCAGCTTGGTTAGGCAGTCACCTAACACTGAAGCTTTCTTT. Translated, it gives CASSLVRQSPNTEAFF.

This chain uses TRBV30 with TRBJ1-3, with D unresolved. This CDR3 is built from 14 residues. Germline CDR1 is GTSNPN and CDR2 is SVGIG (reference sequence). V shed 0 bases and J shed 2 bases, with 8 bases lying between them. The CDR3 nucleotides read TGTGCCTGGAGTGTATCCCTGGCTGGAAACACCATATATTTT. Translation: CAWSVSLAGNTIYF.

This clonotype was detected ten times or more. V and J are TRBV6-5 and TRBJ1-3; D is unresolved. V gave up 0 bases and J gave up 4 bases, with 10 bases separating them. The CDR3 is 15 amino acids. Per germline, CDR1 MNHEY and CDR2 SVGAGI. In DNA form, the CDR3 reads TGTGCCAGCAGTTACTCTGGTGTGGGAGGAAACACCATATATTTT. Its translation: CASSYSGVGGNTIYF.

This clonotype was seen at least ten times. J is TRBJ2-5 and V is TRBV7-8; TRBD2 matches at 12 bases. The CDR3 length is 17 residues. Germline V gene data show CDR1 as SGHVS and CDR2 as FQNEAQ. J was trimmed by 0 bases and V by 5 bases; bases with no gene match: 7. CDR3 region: CASSMTSGGGYQETQYF. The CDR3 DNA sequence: TGTGCCAGCAGCATGACTAGCGGGGGAGGGTACCAAGAGACCCAGTACTTC.

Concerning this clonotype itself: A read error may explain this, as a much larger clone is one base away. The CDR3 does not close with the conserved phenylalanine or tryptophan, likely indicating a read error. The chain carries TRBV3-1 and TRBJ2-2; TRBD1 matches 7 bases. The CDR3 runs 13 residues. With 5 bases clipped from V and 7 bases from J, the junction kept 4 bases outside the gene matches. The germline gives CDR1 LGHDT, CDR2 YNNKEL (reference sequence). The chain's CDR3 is CASSFTGDGELFV. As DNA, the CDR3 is TGTGCCAGCAGCTTCACAGGGGACGGGGAGCTGTTTGTT.

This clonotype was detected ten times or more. The CDR3 loop reads CASSQVDLAFETQYF. The CDR3 DNA reads as TGTGCCAGCAGCCAAGTCGACTTAGCCTTCGAGACCCAGTACTTC. V usage is TRBV3-1 and J usage is TRBJ2-5; D remains unclear. This CDR3 is built from 15 residues. The ends were cut back, 1 base at V and 5 bases at J, with 14 bases in the middle. Germline loops: CDR1 LGHDT, CDR2 YNNKEL (reference sequence).

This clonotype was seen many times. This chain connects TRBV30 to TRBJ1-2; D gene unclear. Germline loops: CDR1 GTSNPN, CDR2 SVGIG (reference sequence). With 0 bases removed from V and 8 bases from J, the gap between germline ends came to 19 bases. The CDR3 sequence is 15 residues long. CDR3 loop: CAWSVKEGNSRGYTF. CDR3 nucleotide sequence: TGTGCCTGGAGTGTAAAGGAGGGAAACTCTCGGGGCTACACCTTC.

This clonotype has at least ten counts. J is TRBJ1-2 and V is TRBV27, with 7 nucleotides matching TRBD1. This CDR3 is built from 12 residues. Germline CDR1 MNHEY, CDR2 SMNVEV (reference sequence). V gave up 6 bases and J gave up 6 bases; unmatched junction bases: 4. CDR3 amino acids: CASSTQGNGYTF. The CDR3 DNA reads TGTGCCAGCAGCACACAGGGGAATGGCTACACCTTC.

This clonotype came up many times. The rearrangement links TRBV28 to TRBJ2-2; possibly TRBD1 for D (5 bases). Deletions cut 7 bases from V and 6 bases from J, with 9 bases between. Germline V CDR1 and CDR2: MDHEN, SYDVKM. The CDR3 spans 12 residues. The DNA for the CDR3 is TGTGCCAGCATCGACAGATCCGGGGAGCTGTTTTTT. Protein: CASIDRSGELFF. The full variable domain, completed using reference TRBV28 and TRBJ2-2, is DVKVTQSSRYLVKRTGEKVFLECVQDMDHENMFWYRQDPGLGLRLIYFSYDVKMKEKGDIPEGYSVSREKKERFSLILESASTNQTSMYLCASIDRSGELFFGEGSRLTVL.

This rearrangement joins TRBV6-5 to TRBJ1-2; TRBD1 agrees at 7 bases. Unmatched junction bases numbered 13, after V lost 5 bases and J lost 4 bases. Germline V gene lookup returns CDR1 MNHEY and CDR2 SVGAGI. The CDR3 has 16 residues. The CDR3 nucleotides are TGTGCCAGCAGTATACGAGACAGGGTTGAAGCCTATGGCTACACCTTC. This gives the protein CASSIRDRVEAYGYTF.

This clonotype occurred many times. The DNA of the CDR3 is TGCGCCAGCAGTGAGTCGGGACGGAACTATGGCTACACCTTC. It codes for CASSESGRNYGYTF. The J gene is TRBJ1-2, the V gene TRBV10-2; possible D gene TRBD1, 5 bases. Germline CDR1 and CDR2: WSHSY and SAAADI. The CDR3 covers 14 residues. The germline V and J ends were trimmed by 0 bases and 2 bases, with 7 bases remaining between them.

The CDR3 DNA is TGTGCCAGCAGACAGCCCGGGGACAGGGCTGGAAACACCATATATTTT. Translating gives CASRQPGDRAGNTIYF. The rearrangement joins TRBV28 to TRBJ1-3; 9 nucleotides match TRBD1. The CDR3 runs 16 residues. The germline gives CDR1 MDHEN, CDR2 SYDVKM. Trimming at V came to 6 bases and at J to 2 bases, leaving 8 bases not matched to a gene.

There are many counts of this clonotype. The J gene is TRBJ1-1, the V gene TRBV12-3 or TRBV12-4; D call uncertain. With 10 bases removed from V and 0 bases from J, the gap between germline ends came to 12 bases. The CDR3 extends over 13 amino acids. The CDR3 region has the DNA TGTGCCATCCTCAACGACGTGAACACTGAAGCTTTCTTT. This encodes CAILNDVNTEAFF.

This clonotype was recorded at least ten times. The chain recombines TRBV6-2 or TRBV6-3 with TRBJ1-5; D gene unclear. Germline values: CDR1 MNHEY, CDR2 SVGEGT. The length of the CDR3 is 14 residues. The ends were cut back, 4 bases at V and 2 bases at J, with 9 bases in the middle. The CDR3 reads CASSLVLGNQPQHF. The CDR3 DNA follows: TGTGCCAGCAGTTTGGTATTGGGCAATCAGCCCCAGCATTTT.

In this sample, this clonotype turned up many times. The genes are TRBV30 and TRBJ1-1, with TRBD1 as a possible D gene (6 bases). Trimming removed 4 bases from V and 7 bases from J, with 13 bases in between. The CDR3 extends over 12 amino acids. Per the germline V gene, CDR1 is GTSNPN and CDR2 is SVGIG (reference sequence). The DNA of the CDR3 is TGTGCCTGGATGCTGAGGGGGTTTGAAGCTTTCTTT. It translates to CAWMLRGFEAFF. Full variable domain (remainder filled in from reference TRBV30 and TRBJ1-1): SQTIHQWPATLVQPVGSPLSLECTVEGTSNPNLYWYRQAAGRGLQLLFYSVGIGQISSEVPQNLSASRPQDRQFILSSKKLLLSDSGFYLCAWMLRGFEAFFGQGTRLTVV.

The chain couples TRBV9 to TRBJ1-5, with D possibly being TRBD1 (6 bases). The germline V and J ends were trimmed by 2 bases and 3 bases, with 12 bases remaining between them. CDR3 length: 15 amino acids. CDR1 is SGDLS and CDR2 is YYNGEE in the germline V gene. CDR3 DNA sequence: TGTGCCAGCAGCGTCGACAAGGGGGACAATCAGCCCCAGCATTTT. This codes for CASSVDKGDNQPQHF.